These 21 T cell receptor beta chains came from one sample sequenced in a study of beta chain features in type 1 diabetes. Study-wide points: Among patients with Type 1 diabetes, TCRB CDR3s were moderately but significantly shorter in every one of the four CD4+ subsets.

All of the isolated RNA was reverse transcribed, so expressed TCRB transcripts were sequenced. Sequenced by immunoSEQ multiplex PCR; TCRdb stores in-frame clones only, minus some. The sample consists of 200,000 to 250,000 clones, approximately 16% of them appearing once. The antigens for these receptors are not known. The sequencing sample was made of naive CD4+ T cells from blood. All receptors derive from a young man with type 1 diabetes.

The CDR3 spells CASSPRQGAETQYF. The CDR3 DNA reads as TGTGCCAGCAGCCCTCGACAGGGGGCAGAGACCCAGTACTTC. This chain connects TRBV7-2 to TRBJ2-5; the match to TRBD1 covers 10 bases. Germline-derived CDR1 and CDR2 are SGHTA and FQGNSA. V dropped 5 bases and J dropped 4; count of bases not matched to a gene: 4. This CDR3 is 14 amino acids long. Variable domain in full (rest from reference TRBV7-2 and TRBJ2-5): GAGVSQSPSNKVTEKGKDVELRCDPISGHTALYWYRQSLGQGLEFLIYFQGNSAPDKSGLPSDRFSAERTGGSVSTLTIQRTQQEDSAVYLCASSPRQGAETQYFGPGTRLLVL.

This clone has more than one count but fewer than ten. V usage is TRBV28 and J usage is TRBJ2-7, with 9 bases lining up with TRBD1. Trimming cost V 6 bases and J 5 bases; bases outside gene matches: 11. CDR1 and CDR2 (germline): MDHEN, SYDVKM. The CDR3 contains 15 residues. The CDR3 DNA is TGTGCCAGCAGCGGGGCCCTGGACAGGGGTAACGAGCAGTACTTC. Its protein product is CASSGALDRGNEQYF.

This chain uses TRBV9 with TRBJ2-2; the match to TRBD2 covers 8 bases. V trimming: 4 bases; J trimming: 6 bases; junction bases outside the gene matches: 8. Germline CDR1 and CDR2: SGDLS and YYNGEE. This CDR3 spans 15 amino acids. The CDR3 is CASSITGTRAGELFF. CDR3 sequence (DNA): TGTGCCAGCAGCATAACCGGGACTAGGGCCGGGGAGCTGTTTTTT.

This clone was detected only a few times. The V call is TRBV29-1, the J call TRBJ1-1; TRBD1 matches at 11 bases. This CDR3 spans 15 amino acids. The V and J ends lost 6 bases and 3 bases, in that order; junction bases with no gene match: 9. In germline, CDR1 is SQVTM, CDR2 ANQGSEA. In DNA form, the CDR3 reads TGCAGCGTGAGAAGGACAGGGGGCGCGGACACTGAAGCTTTCTTT. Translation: CSVRRTGGADTEAFF.

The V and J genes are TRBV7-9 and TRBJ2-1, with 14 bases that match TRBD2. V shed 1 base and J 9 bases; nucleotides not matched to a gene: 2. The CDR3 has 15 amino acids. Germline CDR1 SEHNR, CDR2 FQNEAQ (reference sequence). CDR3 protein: CASSLVGLAGVEQFF. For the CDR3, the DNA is TGTGCCAGCAGCTTAGTGGGACTAGCGGGAGTTGAGCAGTTCTTC.

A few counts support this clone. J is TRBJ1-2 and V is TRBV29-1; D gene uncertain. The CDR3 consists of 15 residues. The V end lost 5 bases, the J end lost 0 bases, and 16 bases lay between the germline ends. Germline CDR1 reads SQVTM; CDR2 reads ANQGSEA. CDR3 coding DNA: TGCAGCGTTCTTACCACAAGGGCAGCTAACTATGGCTACACCTTC. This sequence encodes CSVLTTRAANYGYTF.

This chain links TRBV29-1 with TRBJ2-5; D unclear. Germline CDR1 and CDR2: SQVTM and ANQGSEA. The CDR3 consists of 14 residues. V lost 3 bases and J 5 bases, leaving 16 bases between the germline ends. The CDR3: CSVETPRWRETQYF. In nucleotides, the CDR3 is TGCAGCGTTGAGACGCCTCGGTGGCGGGAGACCCAGTACTTC. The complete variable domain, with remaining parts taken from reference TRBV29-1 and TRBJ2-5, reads SAVISQKPSRDICQRGTSLTIQCQVDSQVTMMFWYRQQPGQSLTLIATANQGSEATYESGFVIDKFPISRPNLTFSTLTVSNMSPEDSSIYLCSVETPRWRETQYFGPGTRLLVL.

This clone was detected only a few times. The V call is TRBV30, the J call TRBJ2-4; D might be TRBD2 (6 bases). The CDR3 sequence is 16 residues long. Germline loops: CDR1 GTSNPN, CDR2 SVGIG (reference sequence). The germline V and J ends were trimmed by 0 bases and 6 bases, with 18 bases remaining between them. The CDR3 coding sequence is TGTGCCTGGAGTGTTGGGACTCCGACCCCCGGAAACATTCAGTACTTC. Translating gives CAWSVGTPTPGNIQYF.

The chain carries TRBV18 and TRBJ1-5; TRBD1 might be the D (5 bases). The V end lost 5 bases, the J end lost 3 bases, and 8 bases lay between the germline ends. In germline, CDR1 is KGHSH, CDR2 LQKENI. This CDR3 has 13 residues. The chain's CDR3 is CASSVGVNQPQHF. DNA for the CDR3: TGTGCCAGCTCAGTGGGGGTCAATCAGCCCCAGCATTTT.

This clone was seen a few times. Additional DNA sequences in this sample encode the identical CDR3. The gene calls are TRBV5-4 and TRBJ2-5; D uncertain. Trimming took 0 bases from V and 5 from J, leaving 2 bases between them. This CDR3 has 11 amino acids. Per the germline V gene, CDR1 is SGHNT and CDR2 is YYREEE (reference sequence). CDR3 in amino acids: CASSLEETQYF. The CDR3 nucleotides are TGTGCCAGCAGCTTGGAGGAGACCCAGTACTTC. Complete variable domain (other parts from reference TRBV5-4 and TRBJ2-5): ETGVTQSPTHLIKTRGQQVTLRCSSQSGHNTVSWYQQALGQGPQFIFQYYREEENGRGNFPPRFSGLQFPNYSSELNVNALELDDSALYLCASSLEETQYFGPGTRLLVL.

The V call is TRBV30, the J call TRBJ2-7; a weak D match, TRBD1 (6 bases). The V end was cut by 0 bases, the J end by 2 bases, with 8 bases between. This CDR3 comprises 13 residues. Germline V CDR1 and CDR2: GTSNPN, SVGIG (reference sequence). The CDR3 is CAWSVTGPYEQYF. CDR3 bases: TGTGCCTGGAGTGTAACAGGGCCCTACGAGCAGTACTTC.

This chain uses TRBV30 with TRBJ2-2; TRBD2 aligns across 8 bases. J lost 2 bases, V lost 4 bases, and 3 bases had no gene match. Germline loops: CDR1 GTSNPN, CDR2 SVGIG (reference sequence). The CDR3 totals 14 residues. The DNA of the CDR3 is TGTGCCTGGACCCGGGAGGGAAACACCGGGGAGCTGTTTTTT. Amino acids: CAWTREGNTGELFF.

This chain's CDR3 is CASSTTGTYEQYF. CDR3 DNA sequence: TGTGCCAGTAGTACGACTGGTACCTACGAGCAGTACTTC. V usage is TRBV19 and J usage is TRBJ2-7; D unclear. CDR1 and CDR2 from the germline V gene are LNHDA and SQIVND (reference sequence). The CDR3 loop spans 13 amino acids. Trimming shortened V by 4 bases and J by 2 bases, and 9 bases separated the two germline ends.

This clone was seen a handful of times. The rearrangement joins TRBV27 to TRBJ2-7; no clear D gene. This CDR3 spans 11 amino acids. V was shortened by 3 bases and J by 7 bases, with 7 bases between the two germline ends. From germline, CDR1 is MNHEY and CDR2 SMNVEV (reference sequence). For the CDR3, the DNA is TGTGCCAGCAGTTTTCGGTGGGAGCAGTACTTC. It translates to CASSFRWEQYF.

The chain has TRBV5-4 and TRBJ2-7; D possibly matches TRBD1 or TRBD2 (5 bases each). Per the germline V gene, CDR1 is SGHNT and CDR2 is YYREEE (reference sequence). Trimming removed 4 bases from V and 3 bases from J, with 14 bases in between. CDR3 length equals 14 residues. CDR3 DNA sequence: TGTGCCAGCAGCCGACCCGGGACGGACTACGAGCAGTACTTC. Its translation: CASSRPGTDYEQYF.

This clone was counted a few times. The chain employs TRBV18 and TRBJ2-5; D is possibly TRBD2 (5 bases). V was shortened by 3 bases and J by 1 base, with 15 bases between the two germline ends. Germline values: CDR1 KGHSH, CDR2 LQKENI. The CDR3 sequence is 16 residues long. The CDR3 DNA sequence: TGTGCCAGCTCACCCTATCTCTCGGGGTCCCAAGAGACCCAGTACTTC. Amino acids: CASSPYLSGSQETQYF.

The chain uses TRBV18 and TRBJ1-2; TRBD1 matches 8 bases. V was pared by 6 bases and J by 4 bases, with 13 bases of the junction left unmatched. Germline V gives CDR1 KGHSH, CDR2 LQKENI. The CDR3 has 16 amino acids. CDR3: CASSLNRDRSIYGYTF. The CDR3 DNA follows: TGTGCCAGCTCCCTAAACCGGGACAGGAGTATCTATGGCTACACCTTC.

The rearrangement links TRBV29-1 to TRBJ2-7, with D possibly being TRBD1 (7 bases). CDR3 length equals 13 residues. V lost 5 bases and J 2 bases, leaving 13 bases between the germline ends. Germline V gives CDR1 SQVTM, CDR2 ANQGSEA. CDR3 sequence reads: CSVRQGLTYEQYF. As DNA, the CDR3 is TGCAGCGTTAGACAGGGACTCACCTACGAGCAGTACTTC.

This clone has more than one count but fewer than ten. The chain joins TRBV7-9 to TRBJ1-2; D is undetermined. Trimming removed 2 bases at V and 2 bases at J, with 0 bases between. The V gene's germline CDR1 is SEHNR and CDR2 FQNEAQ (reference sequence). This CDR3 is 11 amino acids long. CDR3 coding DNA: TGTGCCAGCAGCTTAAACTATGGCTACACCTTC. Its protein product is CASSLNYGYTF. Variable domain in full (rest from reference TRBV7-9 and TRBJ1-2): DTGVSQNPRHKITKRGQNVTFRCDPISEHNRLYWYRQTLGQGPEFLTYFQNEAQLEKSRLLSDRFSAERPKGSFSTLEIQRTEQGDSAMYLCASSLNYGYTFGSGTRLTVV.

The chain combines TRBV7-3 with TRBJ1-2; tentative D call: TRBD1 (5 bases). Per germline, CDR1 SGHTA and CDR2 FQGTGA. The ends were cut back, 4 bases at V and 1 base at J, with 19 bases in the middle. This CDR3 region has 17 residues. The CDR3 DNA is TGTGCCAGCAGCTCCGCCCCTCAGGACACCCTTAACTATGGCTACACCTTC. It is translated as CASSSAPQDTLNYGYTF.

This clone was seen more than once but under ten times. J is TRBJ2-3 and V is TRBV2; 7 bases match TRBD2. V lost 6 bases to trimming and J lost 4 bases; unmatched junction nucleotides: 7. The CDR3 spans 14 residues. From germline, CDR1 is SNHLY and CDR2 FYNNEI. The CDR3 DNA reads TGTGCCAGCAGAAGAGCTAGCGGATCAGATACGCAGTATTTT. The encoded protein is CASRRASGSDTQYF. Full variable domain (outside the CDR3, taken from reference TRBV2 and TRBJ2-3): EPEVTQTPSHQVTQMGQEVILRCVPISNHLYFYWYRQILGQKVEFLVSFYNNEISEKSEIFDDQFSVERPDGSNFTLKIRSTKLEDSAMYFCASRRASGSDTQYFGPGTRLTVL.